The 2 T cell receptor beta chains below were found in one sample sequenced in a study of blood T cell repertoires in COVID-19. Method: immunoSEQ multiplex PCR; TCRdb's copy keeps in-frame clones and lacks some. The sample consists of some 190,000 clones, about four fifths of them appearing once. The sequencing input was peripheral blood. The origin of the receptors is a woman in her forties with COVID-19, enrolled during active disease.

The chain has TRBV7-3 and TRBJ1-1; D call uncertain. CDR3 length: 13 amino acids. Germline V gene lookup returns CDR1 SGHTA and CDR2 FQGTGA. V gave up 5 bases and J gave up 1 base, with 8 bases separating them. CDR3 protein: CASSLQPNTEAFF. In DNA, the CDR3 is TGTGCCAGCAGCCTACAGCCGAACACTGAAGCTTTCTTT.

The CDR3 protein is CASSLDRGRTNEKLFF. The CDR3 nucleotides are TGTGCCAGCAGCTTGGACAGGGGGCGGACTAATGAAAAACTGTTTTTT. This chain links TRBV7-6 with TRBJ1-4; 11 positions agree with TRBD1. The CDR3 contains 16 residues. Germline values: CDR1 SGHVS, CDR2 FNYEAQ. V shed 3 bases and J 2 bases; nucleotides not matched to a gene: 2.